This record looks at one TCR beta chain sequence and its context. In this sample, this clonotype turned up many times. Its antigen is unknown. No clone much larger than this one lies a single base away; base qualities are absent. These data originate in a study of Graves' ophthalmopathy and Graves' hyperthyroidism (dated 2018 in TCRdb). Broadly, across the study: Peripheral blood was collected at initial diagnosis, prior to any treatment. The study used TCR beta repertoire signatures to distinguish Graves' ophthalmopathy from Graves' hyperthyroidism and to predict progression to ophthalmopathy. In total, approximately 140 blood samples were TCR-sequenced: around 42 ophthalmopathy, some 72 hyperthyroidism and some 17 hyperthyroidism-to-ophthalmopathy patients. A discovery set of about 99 patients (43 ophthalmopathy, some 58 stable hyperthyroidism) was enrolled to explore V-J signatures distinguishing ophthalmopathy from hyperthyroidism. An independent validation cohort was composed of roughly 18 hyperthyroidism patients and about 16 patients who later progressed from hyperthyroidism to ophthalmopathy. T-cell repertoires of thyroid tissue and blood were compared in several hyperthyroidism patients. Following sampling, methimazole starting at 30 mg daily was administered to hyperthyroidism patients, and high-dose intravenous methylprednisolone was administered to ophthalmopathy patients. The approximately 100 discovery patients were randomly divided into training and test sets at a 7:3 ratio.

Patients with ophthalmopathy had moderately to severely active disease, with a Clinical Activity Score of 3 or more, a NOSPECS grade of 4 or more, and a disease duration of less than 3 months. Patients were excluded if they had other autoimmune diseases, uncontrolled infections, pregnancy or lactation. Diagnosis was based on clinical symptoms, serum thyroxine, TRAb, thyroid ultrasound and orbital computed tomography. Ficoll-Paque density gradient centrifugation was used to isolate PBMCs from 9.5 to 10 ml of fresh peripheral blood. Trizol reagent was used to extract the total RNA, and its quality was then checked on an Agilent 2100 Bioanalyzer. The germline V gene (reference sequence) supplies CDR1 GTSNPN and CDR2 SVGIG. The CDR3 runs 15 amino acids, cysteine and phenylalanine included. CDR3 DNA is the only sequence kept; it has 45 bases, read in frame from the first base. V loses 0 bases, J loses 2 bases, and the germline ends lie 14 bases apart.

The study at large found these results: In validation, the model predicted ophthalmopathy progression with about 64% sensitivity and about 73% specificity; some twelve predicted patients were CT-confirmed with GO in a median of approximately six months. Ophthalmopathy was separated from stable hyperthyroidism by the 13-signature model with 85% to 90% sensitivity and roughly 82% specificity in cross-validation and with 80%/75% in the test set. Among expanded thyroid clonotypes with frequency above 0.001, most also showed up in blood, which suggests that blood repertoires may reflect the thyroid immune response. Sample size was not statistically predetermined, and group allocation was not concealed from the investigators.

For repertoire sequencing, the TCR beta CDR3 regions were amplified from RNA transcripts. The first round of RT-PCR was done with HTBI primers and the Qiagen OneStep RT-PCR kit, and was followed by a second round of multiplex PCR, then size selection and purification. Libraries were sequenced paired-end with 100 bp reads on an Illumina HiSeq2000. Per the source publication's procedure: SOAPnuke was used for read processing, and reads with adapters, uncalled bases, a mean Phred below 15, or no exact constant-primer or identifier match were discarded. High-quality paired reads were merged with COPE v1.2.5. Unique nucleotide sequences were defined as clonotypes and aligned to IMGT TRB V, D and J references using MiTCR v1.1. The analysis was limited to V-J combinations with a frequency above 0.0001, which together covered over 98% of repertoires. A TCR clonal expansion and chaos score per V-J combination was defined as the ratio of F50 clonal expansion to chaos observed in the TCRdist matrix. Features were reduced by Welch's t-statistics and random forest to over 10 V-J combinations, which fed a naive Bayes classifier. Thyroid-blood repertoire similarity was quantified with the Morisita-Horn index. In TCRdb, the public reads were trimmed at Q25 with fastp and aligned with MiXCR, with productive beta chains retained. Rows merge per CDR3 protein into single entries with the most common DNA and genes. TCRdb, not the authors, supplied the V and J calls. Here the sample has fewer than 400,000 distinct CDR3 sequences; about a sixth occur a single time. 1.6% of the sample goes to the ten largest clones.

This sequence was found in a woman younger than 35 with Graves' ophthalmopathy. Donor details come from another sample of the same person, matched by shared clones. Sequenced sample: peripheral blood. The rearranged chain carries TRBV30 and TRBJ2-7; matching of 5 bases hints at TRBD1 as the D gene. The CDR3 protein: CAWSVGQGRAYEQYF. The sequenced DNA is TGTGCCTGGAGTGTAGGGCAGGGCAGAGCCTACGAGCAGTACTTC.